The source of this T cell receptor beta chain is a study of preoperative IRX-2 immunotherapy in early breast cancer. The germline V gene encodes CDR1 SGHDN and CDR2 FVKESK. This CDR3 comprises 16 residues. J lost 7 bases, V lost 4 bases, and 10 bases had no gene match. Clones were sequenced by immunoSEQ multiplex PCR, and TCRdb holds only the in-frame ones, with some missing. The table has about 26,000 clones, approximately 81% seen once. Sample treatment: preoperative locoregional IRX-2 cytokine immunotherapy. Preoperative locoregional IRX-2 cytokine immunotherapy was tested in the phase Ib source study. By its share, this clone is medium-sized (0.01 to 0.1%).

The sample in question was lymph node tissue, obtained after IRX-2 immunotherapy. This TCR was sampled from a human donor with breast cancer. V usage is TRBV14 and J usage is TRBJ1-2; 12 nucleotides match TRBD1. In nucleotides, the CDR3 is TGTGCCAGCAGCCTTGGCTCCGGGACAGGGGGCTTTGGCTACACCTTC. Residues: CASSLGSGTGGFGYTF.